Reported below is one TCR beta chain. The data belong to a study of blood T cell repertoires in COVID-19. Overall study context: There were acute and convalescent COVID-19 samples, and they came from the United States, Italy and Spain. T cells, B-cell-depleted T cells, or PBMCs provided the cDNA or gDNA that served as material.

The data were produced by immunoSEQ multiplex PCR, yet TCRdb's version contains in-frame clones alone and is incomplete. This sample carries over 300,000 clones, nearly 90% of them seen once, and the ten largest clones take approximately 7%. There are 18 residues in the CDR3. After removal of 1 base from V and 8 bases from J, the junction contained 11 bases not matched to a gene. The germline gives CDR1 LGHDT, CDR2 YNNKEL (reference sequence). This chain uses TRBV3-1 (or the pseudogene TRBV3-2) with TRBJ2-3; 14 bases agree with TRBD2. The source of this sequence is a young man with active or convalescent COVID-19. The sequencing input was peripheral blood. The CDR3 region is CASSQGPTDGLAGGTQYF. CDR3 sequence (DNA): TGTGCCAGCAGCCAAGGACCGACGGACGGACTAGCGGGAGGTACGCAGTATTTT.